The rows below give T cell receptor beta chains drawn from one sample of a study of glioma-infiltrating T cells after dendritic cell vaccination. Produced via immunoSEQ multiplex PCR; TCRdb's table is partial and in-frame only. The sample yields just under 100,000 clones, 65% to 85% seen once. This material consisted of blood, taken after dendritic cell vaccination. All receptors come from a human donor with glioblastoma. CDR3s include the opening cysteine and the closing phenylalanine or tryptophan.

V,J,CDR3
TRBV28,TRBJ1-2,CASSSGGGYGYTF
TRBV5-4,TRBJ1-3,CASSLDSGFVTGNTIYF
TRBV5-1,TRBJ2-7,CASSLETGGIYEQYF
TRBV10-3,TRBJ1-1,CAISLTGDGLNTEAFF
TRBV5-1,TRBJ2-1,CASSPNRGTLFFF
TRBV5-1,TRBJ1-2,CASTNPGQGIYGYTF
TRBV6-5,TRBJ2-7,CASTPRGVGSYEQYF
TRBV10-3,TRBJ1-5,CAISPDRAADQPQHF
TRBV10-3,TRBJ2-1,CAISESGQGAAEQFF
TRBV7-2,TRBJ2-7,CASSLTSVTSYKQYF
TRBV7-3,TRBJ1-1,CASSSGGTGDTEAFF
TRBV6-1,TRBJ2-5,CASSEGPRGETQYF
TRBV5-1,TRBJ2-1,CASSLAGQGARSYNEQFF
TRBV29-1,TRBJ1-1,CSVAGTPDRGRSGGEAFF
TRBV18,TRBJ2-7,CASSPRADYEQYF
TRBV4-1,TRBJ1-1,CASSQEVTGGWTEAFF
TRBV30,TRBJ1-4,CACLRGFEKLFF
TRBV7-3,TRBJ1-2,CASSSPGGDGYTF
TRBV11-2,TRBJ2-5,CASSFEGRGQETQYF
TRBV9,TRBJ1-1,CASSAAGLGNTEAFF
TRBV5-1,TRBJ2-3,CASSSGSTWRADTQYF
TRBV29-1,TRBJ2-7,CSVGHPRTYEQYF
TRBV25-1,TRBJ2-1,CASSEMGGQGKQFF
TRBV28,TRBJ2-7,CASSLGSDSTYEQYF
TRBV2,TRBJ1-1,CASNEVTEAFF
TRBV10-3,TRBJ1-4,CAIRSADSANEKLFF
TRBV20-1,TRBJ1-5,CSASPSQPQHF
TRBV5-1,TRBJ2-3,CASSLGQEPSTDTQYF
TRBV5-1,TRBJ2-2,CASSLGTGWSGELFF
TRBV6-5,TRBJ2-1,CASSYAGRNEQFF
TRBV19,TRBJ1-3,CASRTGLNSGNTIYF
TRBV18,TRBJ1-2,CASSLTGGDYGYTF
TRBV30,TRBJ2-5,CAWMALQGAFQETQYF
TRBV30,TRBJ1-2,CAWTGGIGSYTF
TRBV9,TRBJ2-1,CASSSLREHNNEQFF
TRBV19,TRBJ1-1,CAREGTISPSNTEAFF
TRBV28,TRBJ2-1,CASTFFNEQFF
TRBV29-1,TRBJ1-1,CSGGVRARTEAFF
TRBV18,TRBJ2-1,CASSPKGLAAGNEQFF
TRBV15,TRBJ1-3,CATSRDRSGQGLGNTIYF